These 25 T cell receptor beta chains were all obtained from the same sample, sequenced in a study of T cell repertoires in cytomegalovirus infection. TCRdb reprocessed the reads via MiXCR and lists one record per CDR3 protein. The sample carries some 350,000 distinct CDR3 sequences, about 35% recorded once. Which antigens these TCRs recognize remains unknown. Sequenced here: cultured PBMCs, sampled from culture after CMV antigen stimulation. The receptors come from a human donor in good health (CMV status not recorded). Some clones in this sample may be carry-over from other donors' samples.

This clonotype has ten or more counts. The chain recombines TRBV7-8 with TRBJ2-2, with 10 positions matching TRBD2. The junction had 9 bases not matched to a gene; V was cut back by 5 bases and J by 3 bases. The germline CDR1 and CDR2 sequences are SGHVS and FQNEAQ. The CDR3 has 17 amino acids. The CDR3 here is CASSRLAGAYDTGELFF. The CDR3 nucleotides are TGTGCCAGCAGCAGGCTAGCGGGAGCTTATGACACCGGGGAGCTGTTTTTT.

This chain uses TRBV6-2 or TRBV6-3 with TRBJ1-5; D ambiguous. Germline assignment: CDR1 MNHEY and CDR2 SVGEGT. CDR3 length equals 14 residues. V lost 6 bases and J 1 base, leaving 10 bases between the germline ends. The CDR3 nucleotides read TGTGCCAGCAGGACTCCAGGAAGCAATCAGCCCCAGCATTTT. Encoded protein: CASRTPGSNQPQHF.

This clonotype was recorded a few times. The rearrangement joins TRBV2 to TRBJ2-1; D remains unclear. Trimming pared 8 bases from V and 3 bases from J, leaving 5 bases between. Per germline, CDR1 SNHLY and CDR2 FYNNEI. The CDR3 totals 11 residues. The CDR3 nucleotides are TGTGCCAGCCAGAGCTACAATGAGCAGTTCTTC. This codes for CASQSYNEQFF.

V is TRBV27 and J is TRBJ1-3; tentative D call: TRBD1 (5 bases). Trimming took off 7 bases at V and 0 bases at J, with 13 bases between the two ends. The CDR3 runs 15 residues. The germline V gene encodes CDR1 MNHEY and CDR2 SMNVEV (reference sequence). The CDR3 DNA sequence: TGTGCCAGCACAAAGGGACTCGACTCTGGAAACACCATATATTTT. Translated, it gives CASTKGLDSGNTIYF.

This clonotype has more than one count but fewer than ten. This rearrangement joins TRBV9 to TRBJ2-2; maybe TRBD2 (5 bases). The CDR3 covers 13 residues. The V gene's germline CDR1 is SGDLS and CDR2 YYNGEE. V was pared by 1 base and J by 6 bases, with 7 bases between. CDR3 coding DNA: TGTGCCAGCAGCGTACTTAGCGCCGGGGAGCTGTTTTTT. Its translation is CASSVLSAGELFF.

V gene TRBV24-1 combines with J gene TRBJ1-5; D gene uncertain. Trimming took off 7 bases at V and 7 bases at J, with 16 bases between the two ends. CDR3 length: 14 amino acids. Germline-derived CDR1 and CDR2 are KGHDR and SFDVKD. CDR3 sequence (DNA): TGTGCCACCAGCGAGGCGGGAGGAGGGCAGCCCCAGCATTTT. Amino acid sequence: CATSEAGGGQPQHF.

This clonotype has only one observation. A read error may be the cause here, since a much bigger clone is one base away. The chain joins TRBV6-2 or TRBV6-3 to TRBJ2-7, with D perhaps matching TRBD1 (6 bases). This CDR3 contains 12 residues. Between the trimmed V and J ends, which lost 5 bases and 2 bases, there was a span of 7 bases. CDR1 is MNHEY, CDR2 SVGEGT, per germline. The DNA of the CDR3 is TGTGCCAGCAGTGGACAGACCTACGAGCAGTACTTC. This translates into CASSGQTYEQYF.

V usage is TRBV28 and J usage is TRBJ1-5; 7 positions agree with TRBD1. J lost 7 bases, V lost 3 bases, and 6 bases had no gene match. This CDR3 contains 14 residues. Germline CDR1 reads MDHEN; CDR2 reads SYDVKM. The CDR3 bases are TGTGCCAGCAGTTTGGGAGGGGGCCAGCAGCCCCAGCATTTT. Protein product: CASSLGGGQQPQHF.

J is TRBJ1-3 and V is TRBV28; no clear D gene. The CDR3 is 11 residues long. CDR1 is MDHEN and CDR2 is SYDVKM in the germline V gene. V was clipped by 4 bases and J by 6 bases, with 4 bases between them. CDR3 sequence: CASSSINTIYF. CDR3 DNA sequence: TGTGCCAGCAGTTCCATAAACACCATATATTTT. Variable domain in full (rest from reference TRBV28 and TRBJ1-3): DVKVTQSSRYLVKRTGEKVFLECVQDMDHENMFWYRQDPGLGLRLIYFSYDVKMKEKGDIPEGYSVSREKKERFSLILESASTNQTSMYLCASSSINTIYFGEGSWLTVV.

CDR3 coding DNA: TGTGCCAGTAGTATCGGACACTACAATGAGCAGTTCTTC. It specifies CASSIGHYNEQFF. The rearrangement links TRBV19 to TRBJ2-1; TRBD1 might be the D (5 bases). Germline V lookup: CDR1 LNHDA, CDR2 SQIVND (reference sequence). Between the trimmed V and J ends, which lost 3 bases and 3 bases, there was a span of 6 bases. The CDR3 covers 13 residues.

This clonotype was counted only a few times. The chain joins TRBV6-6 to TRBJ2-1; D possibly corresponds to TRBD2 (6 bases). The CDR3 has 15 residues. V lost 2 bases and J 2 bases, leaving 10 bases between the germline ends. The germline V gene has CDR1 MNHNY and CDR2 SVGAGI (reference sequence). CDR3 sequence (DNA): TGTGCCAGCAGTTACGCGGGATCCACCTACAATGAGCAGTTCTTC. It is translated as CASSYAGSTYNEQFF.

The chain is built from TRBV7-2 and TRBJ2-7; D is perhaps TRBD1 (5 bases). Germline-derived CDR1 and CDR2 are SGHTA and FQGNSA. The CDR3 is 13 amino acids. Trimming pared 6 bases from V and 7 bases from J, leaving 16 bases between. The CDR3 here is CASSPQQAQEQYF. The CDR3 DNA follows: TGTGCCAGCAGTCCCCAACAGGCGCAGGAGCAGTACTTC.

This sequence joins TRBV27 and TRBJ2-7, with D possibly being TRBD1 (6 bases). The length of the CDR3 is 16 residues. V was trimmed by 4 bases and J by 0 bases, leaving 16 bases between them. Germline V gene lookup returns CDR1 MNHEY and CDR2 SMNVEV (reference sequence). The CDR3 protein is CASSSRQVTRSYEQYF. In nucleotides, the CDR3 is TGTGCCAGCAGTTCCCGACAGGTTACCCGCTCCTACGAGCAGTACTTC.

This clonotype was recorded many times. V usage is TRBV7-6 and J usage is TRBJ2-3, with D unclear. Trimming cost V 5 bases and J 0 bases, with 9 bases left between them. The CDR3 contains 14 residues. CDR1 and CDR2 from the germline V gene are SGHVS and FNYEAQ. CDR3 nucleotide sequence: TGTGCCAGCAGCCCACCGCCCAGCACAGATACGCAGTATTTT. Residues: CASSPPPSTDTQYF. Full variable domain (remainder filled in from reference TRBV7-6 and TRBJ2-3): GAGVSQSPRYKVTKRGQDVALRCDPISGHVSLYWYRQALGQGPEFLTYFNYEAQQDKSGLPNDRFSAERPEGSISTLTIQRTEQRDSAMYRCASSPPPSTDTQYFGPGTRLTVL.

The J gene is TRBJ2-1, the V gene TRBV5-6; 11 bases are shared with TRBD2. The CDR3 sequence is 16 residues long. V lost 4 bases and J lost 7; bases outside the gene matches: 10. From germline, CDR1 is SGHDT and CDR2 YYEEEE. Written as DNA, the CDR3 is TGTGCCAGCAGCGGGGGTAGCGGGAGGGCCGGTAATGAGCAGTTCTTC. Amino acid sequence: CASSGGSGRAGNEQFF.

This chain joins TRBV7-2 and TRBJ2-5; 8 nucleotides match TRBD1. Germline V gene lookup returns CDR1 SGHTA and CDR2 FQGNSA. Trimming at V came to 5 bases and at J to 5 bases, leaving 7 bases not matched to a gene. The CDR3 extends over 14 amino acids. CDR3 protein: CASSKDRELETQYF. The CDR3 DNA reads TGTGCCAGCAGCAAGGACAGGGAATTGGAGACCCAGTACTTC.

The V gene is TRBV28, the J gene TRBJ2-7; 7 nucleotides align to TRBD1. Trimming took 2 bases from V and 4 from J; bases not matched to a gene: 5. CDR3 length: 14 residues. Germline V gene lookup returns CDR1 MDHEN and CDR2 SYDVKM. The CDR3 is CASSLLQGKYEQYF. In nucleotides, the CDR3 is TGTGCCAGCAGTTTACTACAGGGGAAGTACGAGCAGTACTTC.

The table lists this clonotype with a few counts. V usage is TRBV6-2 or TRBV6-3 and J usage is TRBJ2-1; 7 positions agree with TRBD1. This CDR3 has 17 residues. Trimming at V came to 6 bases and at J to 6 bases, leaving 17 bases not matched to a gene. Looked up from germline, CDR1 is MNHEY and CDR2 is SVGEGT. CDR3 loop: CASSLYPTGQRPNEQFF. CDR3 nucleotides: TGTGCCAGCAGCCTGTACCCGACAGGGCAACGGCCCAATGAGCAGTTCTTC.

The chain has TRBV30 and TRBJ2-1; maybe TRBD1 (6 bases). Trimming took off 3 bases at V and 3 bases at J, with 24 bases between the two ends. The germline gives CDR1 GTSNPN, CDR2 SVGIG (reference sequence). The CDR3 has 18 residues. Written as DNA, the CDR3 is TGTGCCTGGAGGGCCCGAATGATTAGGACAGTGGACTACAATGAGCAGTTCTTC. Translating gives CAWRARMIRTVDYNEQFF.

V is TRBV5-1 and J is TRBJ1-2; TRBD1 is a possible D gene (6 bases). The CDR3 contains 15 residues. Germline CDR1 and CDR2: SGHRS and YFSETQ. V was shortened by 0 bases and J by 2 bases, with 11 bases between the two germline ends. The chain's CDR3 is CASSLGTEPNYGYTF. The CDR3 DNA reads as TGCGCCAGCAGCTTGGGGACAGAACCAAACTATGGCTACACCTTC.

This clonotype came up once. This chain connects TRBV6-4 to TRBJ2-1; possibly TRBD2 for D (6 bases). V lost 6 bases and J lost 9, with 18 bases in between. The germline V gene has CDR1 MRHNA and CDR2 SNTAGT. The CDR3 has 14 residues. The DNA of the CDR3 is TGTGCCAGCAGCCGGGACTCGGGTTGGGGTGAGCAGTTCTTC. This codes for CASSRDSGWGEQFF.

This chain uses TRBV28 with TRBJ2-1; tentatively, D is TRBD1 (6 bases). Trimming cost V 5 bases and J 3 bases, with 11 bases left between them. The CDR3 covers 14 residues. Germline assignment: CDR1 MDHEN and CDR2 SYDVKM. The CDR3 DNA follows: TGTGCCAGCAGTCTCCGGGACAACTACAATGAGCAGTTCTTC. This codes for CASSLRDNYNEQFF.

There are a few counts of this clonotype. J is TRBJ2-5 and V is TRBV4-3; 8 nucleotides line up with TRBD1. Germline CDR1 LGHNA, CDR2 YSLEER. Trimming cost V 3 bases and J 1 base; bases outside gene matches: 4. CDR3 size: 15 residues. In nucleotides, the CDR3 is TGCGCCAGCAGCCAGGGGCAGGGGGCCCAAGAGACCCAGTACTTC. It specifies CASSQGQGAQETQYF.

The chain recombines TRBV7-2 with TRBJ2-2; weak D call: TRBD1 (5 bases). Germline CDR1 and CDR2: SGHTA and FQGNSA. Trimming shortened V by 4 bases and J by 7 bases, and 7 bases separated the two germline ends. The CDR3 has 12 residues. The DNA of the CDR3 is TGTGCCAGCAGCTCAGGGTTCGGGGAGCTGTTTTTT. This codes for CASSSGFGELFF.

The chain is built from TRBV7-2 and TRBJ1-1, with D maybe TRBD1 (6 bases). CDR1 SGHTA and CDR2 FQGNSA come from the germline V gene. This CDR3 has 16 residues. With 4 bases removed from V and 6 bases from J, the gap between germline ends came to 21 bases. The CDR3 region has the DNA TGTGCCAGCAGCTCCATAGCTAGCAGGGGCGTCCCTGAAGCTTTCTTT. The encoded protein is CASSSIASRGVPEAFF.